This passage covers 29 T cell receptor beta chains from one sample sequenced in a study of T cells in Graves' hyperthyroidism and ophthalmopathy. From RNA transcripts, TCR beta CDR3 regions were amplified. Researchers ran a first-round RT-PCR on the TCR CDR3 using the HTBI primer set. One entry per CDR3 protein, called by TCRdb with MiXCR from the multiplex PCR reads. This sample has around 600,000 distinct CDR3 sequences, with over 12% found just once. The sample comprised blood. The receptors stem from a young woman with Graves' ophthalmopathy.

This clonotype showed up many times. This chain connects TRBV2 to TRBJ2-1; D gene uncertain. Trimming stripped 2 bases from V and 8 bases from J, with 19 bases between. Germline loops: CDR1 SNHLY, CDR2 FYNNEI. This CDR3 has 16 residues. The CDR3 DNA follows: TGTGCCAGCAGTGAAAAACCGGGCCTAAGGCCCGATGAGCAGTTCTTC. Translated, it gives CASSEKPGLRPDEQFF.

The J gene is TRBJ2-3, the V gene TRBV5-8, with no clear D. The V and J ends lost 7 bases and 2 bases respectively, with 8 bases between them. Germline V CDR1 and CDR2: SGHTS, YDEGEE. There are 12 residues in the CDR3. Written as DNA, the CDR3 is TGTGCCAGCGGGGTCACCACAGATACGCAGTATTTT. The encoded protein is CASGVTTDTQYF.

The rearrangement joins TRBV19 to TRBJ2-7; 8 bases align to TRBD1. The germline V gene has CDR1 LNHDA and CDR2 SQIVND (reference sequence). CDR3 size: 15 residues. V shed 4 bases, J shed 5 bases, and the junction held 10 bases outside the gene matches. The CDR3 nucleotides are TGTGCCAGTAGTAGGGGCCACTTACAGGGGGACGAGCAGTACTTC. Its translation: CASSRGHLQGDEQYF.

This clonotype was detected many times. The chain uses TRBV6-1 and TRBJ1-6; D gene ambiguous. The CDR3 extends over 17 amino acids. The V end lost 5 bases, the J end lost 15 bases, and 29 bases lay between the germline ends. Germline V gives CDR1 MNHNS, CDR2 SASEGT. CDR3 bases: TGTGCCAGCAGTTCTCCGGCTCGGGTCCGGGTGAGGGCAGACCTCCACTTT. Translated: CASSSPARVRVRADLHF.

The chain employs TRBV30 and TRBJ1-4, with 8 bases aligning to TRBD1. V was clipped by 3 bases and J by 5 bases; unmatched bases: 8. The CDR3 sequence is 15 residues long. Germline assignment: CDR1 GTSNPN and CDR2 SVGIG (reference sequence). The CDR3 loop reads CAWSSGQGNNEKLFF. CDR3 bases: TGTGCCTGGAGCTCCGGACAGGGTAACAATGAAAAACTGTTTTTT. Based on the CDR3 plus reference TRBV30 and TRBJ1-4, the full variable domain is SQTIHQWPATLVQPVGSPLSLECTVEGTSNPNLYWYRQAAGRGLQLLFYSVGIGQISSEVPQNLSASRPQDRQFILSSKKLLLSDSGFYLCAWSSGQGNNEKLFFGSGTQLSVL.

This clonotype was recorded many times. The V call is TRBV30, the J call TRBJ2-1; 7 bases align to TRBD2. The germline V gene encodes CDR1 GTSNPN and CDR2 SVGIG (reference sequence). The CDR3 sequence is 14 residues long. The J segment lost 8 bases and the V segment lost 6 bases, leaving 13 bases of the junction unmatched. The chain's CDR3 is CACRLGGGPDEQFF. The CDR3 nucleotides read TGTGCCTGCCGACTTGGGGGAGGGCCAGATGAGCAGTTCTTC. The whole variable domain, remainder taken from reference TRBV30 and TRBJ2-1, is SQTIHQWPATLVQPVGSPLSLECTVEGTSNPNLYWYRQAAGRGLQLLFYSVGIGQISSEVPQNLSASRPQDRQFILSSKKLLLSDSGFYLCACRLGGGPDEQFFGPGTRLTVL.

This clonotype appeared many times. J is TRBJ1-5 and V is TRBV28, with 8 bases fitting TRBD1. The length of the CDR3 is 14 residues. Germline assignment: CDR1 MDHEN and CDR2 SYDVKM. The ends lost 6 bases at V and 2 bases at J; junction bases unmatched: 3. CDR3 nucleotides: TGTGCCAGCAGCATGGACAGGGGCAATCAGCCCCAGCATTTT. This sequence encodes CASSMDRGNQPQHF.

This clonotype was detected ten times or more. This sequence joins TRBV9 and TRBJ2-3; TRBD2 might be the D (5 bases). CDR3 length equals 20 residues. Trimming left V 3 bases short and J 4 bases short, with 30 bases between. Germline CDR1 reads SGDLS; CDR2 reads YYNGEE. CDR3 amino acids: CASSGASSRFRGLDADTQYF. In nucleotides, the CDR3 is TGTGCCAGCAGCGGGGCATCGTCTAGGTTTCGGGGTCTGGACGCAGATACGCAGTATTTT.

At least ten counts were recorded for this clonotype. This chain joins TRBV12-5 and TRBJ1-2, with 9 bases fitting TRBD1. The CDR3 covers 16 residues. After removal of 0 bases from V and 8 bases from J, the junction contained 10 bases not matched to a gene. Germline CDR1 is LGHNT and CDR2 is FRNRAP. CDR3 in amino acids: CASGLVLTGQGAGYTF. CDR3 nucleotides: TGTGCTAGTGGTTTGGTACTCACGGGACAGGGTGCAGGCTACACCTTC.

The sample holds many counts of this clonotype. The J gene is TRBJ2-7, the V gene TRBV9, with TRBD2 as a possible D gene (5 bases). CDR1 is SGDLS, CDR2 YYNGEE, per germline. There are 12 residues in the CDR3. V was pared by 4 bases and J by 6 bases, with 11 bases between. The CDR3 protein is CASSPGLSEQYF. CDR3 DNA: TGTGCCAGCAGCCCCGGACTCTCCGAGCAGTACTTC.

The sample holds a few counts of this clonotype. A read error may explain this, as a much larger clone is one base away. The rearrangement links TRBV7-9 to TRBJ2-1; TRBD2 aligns across 11 bases. Germline CDR1 SEHNR, CDR2 FQNEAQ (reference sequence). The CDR3 is 13 residues long. The CDR3 loop reads CTSSASGLAAQFF. The CDR3 nucleotides read TGTACCAGCAGCGCCTCGGGACTAGCGGCCCAGTTCTTC. Variable domain in full (rest from reference TRBV7-9 and TRBJ2-1): DTGVSQNPRHKITKRGQNVTFRCDPISEHNRLYWYRQTLGQGPEFLTYFQNEAQLEKSRLLSDRFSAERPKGSFSTLEIQRTEQGDSAMYLCTSSASGLAAQFFGPGTRLTVL.

This clonotype occurred many times. This rearrangement joins TRBV27 to TRBJ2-3; D is unresolved. V lost 7 bases, J lost 4 bases, and 6 bases lay in between. Germline-derived CDR1 and CDR2 are MNHEY and SMNVEV (reference sequence). The CDR3 runs to 11 residues. The CDR3 region has the DNA TGTGCCAGCACGGATTCAGATACGCAGTATTTT. Its protein is CASTDSDTQYF.

V is TRBV5-1 and J is TRBJ2-1, with TRBD1 identical over 7 bases. From germline, CDR1 is SGHRS and CDR2 YFSETQ. CDR3 size: 16 residues. V shed 6 bases, J shed 10 bases, and the junction held 19 bases outside the gene matches. CDR3 loop: CASNTGTVGPNWEQFF. For the CDR3, the DNA is TGCGCCAGCAATACCGGGACAGTCGGCCCCAACTGGGAGCAGTTCTTC.

Ten or more counts support this clonotype. The rearrangement joins TRBV6-1 to TRBJ1-4; 7 nucleotides align to TRBD1. Per the germline V gene, CDR1 is MNHNS and CDR2 is SASEGT. The CDR3 has 15 residues. Germline trimming cut 4 bases from V and 3 bases from J; bases unmatched to any gene: 5. CDR3 region: CASSARDSANEKLFF. CDR3 coding DNA: TGTGCCAGCAGTGCAAGGGACAGTGCTAATGAAAAACTGTTTTTT.

A remark on this clonotype: The junction and the germline gene differ at one end; a read error may be behind it. V is TRBV7-7 and J is TRBJ2-3, with 10 bases identical to TRBD2. The CDR3 length is 15 residues. Germline V gene lookup returns CDR1 SSHAT and CDR2 FNYEAQ (reference sequence). In DNA, the CDR3 is TGTGCTAGCAGCGACAGCGGGGGGGGCTCAGATACGCAGTATTTT. Protein: CASSDSGGGSDTQYF.

The chain uses TRBV12-3 or TRBV12-4 and TRBJ2-6; D is unresolved. V was pared by 3 bases and J by 3 bases, with 9 bases between. CDR3 size: 15 residues. The CDR3 sequence is CASSFSTGGANVLTF. Here the CDR3 DNA reads TGTGCCAGCAGTTTCTCCACGGGTGGGGCCAACGTCCTGACTTTC.

This clonotype was detected a few times. This rearrangement joins TRBV11-2 to TRBJ2-6; D gene unclear. The V end lost 8 bases, the J end lost 0 bases, and 11 bases lay between the germline ends. From germline, CDR1 is SGHAT and CDR2 FQNNGV. CDR3 length: 15 amino acids. This CDR3 reads CASYPFLSGANVLTF. The CDR3 DNA follows: TGTGCCAGCTACCCTTTCCTCTCTGGGGCCAACGTCCTGACTTTC.

The V call is TRBV2, the J call TRBJ2-1, with TRBD2 identical over 7 bases. Per the germline V gene, CDR1 is SNHLY and CDR2 is FYNNEI. There are 16 residues in the CDR3. V lost 5 bases to trimming and J lost 0 bases; unmatched junction nucleotides: 7. The CDR3 region is CASSKDCGSSYNEQFF. The CDR3 region has the DNA TGTGCCAGCAGTAAGGATTGCGGGAGCTCCTACAATGAGCAGTTCTTC.

The chain has TRBV9 and TRBJ2-7; TRBD2 aligns across 9 bases. Germline V gives CDR1 SGDLS, CDR2 YYNGEE. The CDR3 is made up of 15 amino acids. Unmatched junction bases numbered 10, after V lost 4 bases and J lost 5 bases. The CDR3 DNA reads as TGTGCCAGCAGCCCCTTTAGCGGGAGCGGTGACGAGCAGTACTTC. It specifies CASSPFSGSGDEQYF.

This rearrangement joins TRBV20-1 to TRBJ2-1; TRBD1 aligns across 12 bases. Losses at the gene ends were 7 bases for V and 0 bases for J; bases not matched to a gene: 10. The CDR3 loop spans 17 amino acids. The germline V gene has CDR1 DFQATT and CDR2 SNEGSKA (reference sequence). For the CDR3, the DNA is TGCAGTGTCCTAATACCGGGACAGGGGGCCTCCTACAATGAGCAGTTCTTC. Residues: CSVLIPGQGASYNEQFF.

The chain links TRBV6-2 or TRBV6-3 to TRBJ1-2; TRBD1 might be the D (6 bases). CDR3 length equals 15 residues. CDR1 and CDR2 (germline): MNHEY, SVGEGT. V lost 2 bases to trimming and J lost 4 bases, with 14 bases between them. The CDR3 region is CASSYPDSFIYGYTF. The DNA for the CDR3 is TGTGCCAGCAGTTACCCGGACAGTTTTATCTATGGCTACACCTTC.

This clonotype was picked up a small number of times. The chain links TRBV19 to TRBJ2-1, with 9 bases fitting TRBD2. V trimming: 6 bases; J trimming: 5 bases; junction bases outside the gene matches: 17. The germline CDR1 and CDR2 sequences are LNHDA and SQIVND (reference sequence). There are 18 residues in the CDR3. The CDR3 region is CASSQTRLGLAHHNEQFF. The CDR3 bases are TGTGCCAGTAGCCAAACGCGACTGGGACTAGCCCACCACAATGAGCAGTTCTTC.

This clonotype was seen many times. The rearrangement uses TRBV5-1 and TRBJ2-7, with D uncertain. Germline assignment: CDR1 SGHRS and CDR2 YFSETQ. The length of the CDR3 is 14 residues. Trimming shortened V by 0 bases and J by 2 bases, and 9 bases separated the two germline ends. The CDR3 DNA sequence: TGCGCCAGCAGCTTGGGTACGGTCACCTACGAGCAGTACTTC. It encodes CASSLGTVTYEQYF.

The table lists this clonotype with many counts. The CDR3 DNA sequence: TGTGCCAGCAGCTCCCATTCCGGGTATGGCTACACCTTC. Translated, it gives CASSSHSGYGYTF. V usage is TRBV7-9 and J usage is TRBJ1-2, with no clear D. Between the trimmed V and J ends, which lost 4 bases and 5 bases, there was a span of 11 bases. The CDR3 is made up of 13 amino acids. Germline-derived CDR1 and CDR2 are SEHNR and FQNEAQ (reference sequence).

As to this clonotype: A much larger clone lies one base from this, so it may be a read error. CDR3 sequence: CATSDRNPFYNEQYF. The CDR3 DNA reads as TGTGCCACCTCAGACAGGAATCCTTTCTACAATGAGCAGTACTTC. The rearrangement links TRBV24-1 to TRBJ2-1, with TRBD1 as a possible D gene (6 bases). The end of the DNA is better explained by TRBJ2-7, so the J call may be wrong. The CDR3 spans 15 residues. Germline V gene sequence: CDR1 KGHDR, CDR2 SFDVKD.

This clonotype was seen at least ten times. This chain joins TRBV7-2 and TRBJ1-2; 8 nucleotides agree with TRBD1. V dropped 1 base and J dropped 4; count of bases not matched to a gene: 8. CDR3 length equals 16 residues. Germline loops: CDR1 SGHTA, CDR2 FQGNSA. CDR3 DNA sequence: TGTGCCAGCAGCTTAGAAGGGACAGGCCATGGCTATGGCTACACCTTC. It codes for CASSLEGTGHGYGYTF. Full variable domain (rest looked up from reference TRBV7-2 and TRBJ1-2): GAGVSQSPSNKVTEKGKDVELRCDPISGHTALYWYRQSLGQGLEFLIYFQGNSAPDKSGLPSDRFSAERTGGSVSTLTIQRTQQEDSAVYLCASSLEGTGHGYGYTFGSGTRLTVV.

This clonotype was recorded many times. The V gene is TRBV28, the J gene TRBJ2-5; 7 nucleotides line up with TRBD1. The germline V gene encodes CDR1 MDHEN and CDR2 SYDVKM. V lost 6 bases, J lost 4 bases, and 11 bases stayed unmatched. This CDR3 has 15 residues. The CDR3 spells CASRRQGVERETQYF. The CDR3, as DNA: TGTGCCAGCAGACGACAGGGAGTTGAAAGAGAGACCCAGTACTTC.

The chain combines TRBV19 with TRBJ2-1; 11 positions agree with TRBD1. Germline V gene sequence: CDR1 LNHDA, CDR2 SQIVND (reference sequence). This CDR3 is built from 13 residues. Trimming removed 11 bases from V and 7 bases from J; junction bases left unmatched: 7. CDR3 sequence (DNA): TGTGCCTCTCGCGGGACAGGGGGGAATGAGCAGTTCTTC. Its translation: CASRGTGGNEQFF.

At least ten counts were recorded for this clonotype. The rearrangement links TRBV3-1 to TRBJ1-1, with 9 bases fitting TRBD1. The CDR3 covers 15 residues. V was pared by 6 bases and J by 1 base, with 6 bases of the junction left unmatched. CDR1 LGHDT and CDR2 YNNKEL come from the germline V gene (reference sequence). CDR3 residues: CASRRTGEGNTEAFF. The DNA for the CDR3 is TGTGCCAGCAGGCGGACAGGGGAGGGGAACACTGAAGCTTTCTTT.